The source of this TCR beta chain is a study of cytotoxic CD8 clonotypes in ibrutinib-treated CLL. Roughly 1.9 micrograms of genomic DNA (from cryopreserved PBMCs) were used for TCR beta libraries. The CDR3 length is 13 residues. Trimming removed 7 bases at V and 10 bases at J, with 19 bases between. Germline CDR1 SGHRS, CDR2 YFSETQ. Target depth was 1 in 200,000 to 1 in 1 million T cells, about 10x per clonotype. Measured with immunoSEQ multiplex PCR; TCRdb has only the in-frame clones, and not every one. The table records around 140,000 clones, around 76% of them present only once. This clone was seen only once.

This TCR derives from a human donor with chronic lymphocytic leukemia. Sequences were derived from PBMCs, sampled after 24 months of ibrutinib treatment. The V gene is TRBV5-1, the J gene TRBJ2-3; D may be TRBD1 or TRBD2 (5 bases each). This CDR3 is CASGGGVWWSQYF. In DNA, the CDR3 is TGCGCCAGCGGGGGTGGAGTTTGGTGGTCGCAGTATTTT.